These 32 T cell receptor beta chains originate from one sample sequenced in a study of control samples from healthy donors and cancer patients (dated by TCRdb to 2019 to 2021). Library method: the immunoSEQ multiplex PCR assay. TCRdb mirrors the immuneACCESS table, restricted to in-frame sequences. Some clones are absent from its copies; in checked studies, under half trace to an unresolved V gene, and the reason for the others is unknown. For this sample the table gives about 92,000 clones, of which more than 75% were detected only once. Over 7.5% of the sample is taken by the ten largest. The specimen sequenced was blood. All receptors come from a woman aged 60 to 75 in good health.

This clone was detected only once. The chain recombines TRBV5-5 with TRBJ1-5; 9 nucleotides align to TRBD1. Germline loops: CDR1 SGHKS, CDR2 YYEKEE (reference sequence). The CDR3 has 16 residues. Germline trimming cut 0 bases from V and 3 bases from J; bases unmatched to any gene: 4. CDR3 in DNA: TGTGCCAGCAGCTTGGAGGGACAGGGTGTCAATCAGCCCCAGCATTTT. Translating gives CASSLEGQGVNQPQHF.

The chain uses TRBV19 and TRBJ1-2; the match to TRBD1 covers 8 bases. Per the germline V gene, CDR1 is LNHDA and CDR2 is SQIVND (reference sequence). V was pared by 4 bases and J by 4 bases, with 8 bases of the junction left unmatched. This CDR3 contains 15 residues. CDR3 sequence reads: CASSNPKGQGYGYTF. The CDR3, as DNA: TGTGCCAGTAGTAACCCCAAAGGACAGGGCTATGGCTACACCTTC.

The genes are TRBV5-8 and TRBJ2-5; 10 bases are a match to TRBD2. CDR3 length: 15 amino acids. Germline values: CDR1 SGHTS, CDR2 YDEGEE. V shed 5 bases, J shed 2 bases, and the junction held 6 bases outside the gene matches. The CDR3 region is CASRLQRGGQETQYF. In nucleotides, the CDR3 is TGTGCCAGCAGGTTACAGCGGGGGGGGCAAGAGACCCAGTACTTC. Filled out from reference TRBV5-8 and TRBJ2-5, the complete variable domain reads EAGVTQSPTHLIKTRGQQATLRCSPISGHTSVYWYQQALGLGLQFLLWYDEGEERNRGNFPPRFSGRQFPNYSSELNVNALELEDSALYLCASRLQRGGQETQYFGPGTRLLVL.

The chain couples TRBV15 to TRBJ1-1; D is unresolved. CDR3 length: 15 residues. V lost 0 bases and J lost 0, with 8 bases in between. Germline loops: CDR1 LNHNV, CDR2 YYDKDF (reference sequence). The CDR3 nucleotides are TGTGCCACCAGCAGAGAGGGAAGCCTGAACACTGAAGCTTTCTTT. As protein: CATSREGSLNTEAFF.

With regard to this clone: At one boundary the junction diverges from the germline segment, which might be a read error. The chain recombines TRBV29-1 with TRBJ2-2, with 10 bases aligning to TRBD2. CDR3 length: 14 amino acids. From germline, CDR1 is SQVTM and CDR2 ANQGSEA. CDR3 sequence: CSVKRGGNTGELFF. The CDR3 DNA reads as TGCAGCGTCAAGCGGGGGGGGAACACCGGGGAGCTGTTTTTC.

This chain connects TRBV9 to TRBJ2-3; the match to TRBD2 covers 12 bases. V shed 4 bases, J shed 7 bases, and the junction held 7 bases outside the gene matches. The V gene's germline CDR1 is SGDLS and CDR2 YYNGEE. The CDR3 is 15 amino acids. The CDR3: CASSPLAGGANTQYF. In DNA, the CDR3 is TGTGCCAGCAGCCCACTAGCGGGGGGCGCGAATACGCAGTATTTT. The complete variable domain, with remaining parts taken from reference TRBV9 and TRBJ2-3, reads DSGVTQTPKHLITATGQRVTLRCSPRSGDLSVYWYQQSLDQGLQFLIQYYNGEERAKGNILERFSAQQFPDLHSELNLSSLELGDSALYFCASSPLAGGANTQYFGPGTRLTVL.

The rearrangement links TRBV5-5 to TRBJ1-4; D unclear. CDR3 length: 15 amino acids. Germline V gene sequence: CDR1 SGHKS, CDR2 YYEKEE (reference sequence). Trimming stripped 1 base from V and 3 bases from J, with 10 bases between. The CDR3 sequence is CASSLSGRPNEKLFF. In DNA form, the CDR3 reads TGTGCCAGCAGCTTGTCCGGGAGACCTAATGAAAAACTGTTTTTT.

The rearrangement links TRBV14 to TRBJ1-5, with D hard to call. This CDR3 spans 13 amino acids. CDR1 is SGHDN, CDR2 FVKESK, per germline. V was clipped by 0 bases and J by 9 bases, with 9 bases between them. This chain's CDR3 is CASSQDHFRPQHF. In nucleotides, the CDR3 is TGTGCCAGCAGCCAAGATCACTTCAGGCCCCAGCATTTT.

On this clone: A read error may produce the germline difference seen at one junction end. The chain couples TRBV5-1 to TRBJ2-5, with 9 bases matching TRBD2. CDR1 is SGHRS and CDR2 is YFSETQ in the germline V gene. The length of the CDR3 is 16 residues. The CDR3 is CASSLGASGNQETQYF. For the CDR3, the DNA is TGCGCCAGCAGCTTGGGAGCTAGCGGGAACCAGGAGACCCAGTACTTC. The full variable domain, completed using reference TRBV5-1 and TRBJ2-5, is KAGVTQTPRYLIKTRGQQVTLSCSPISGHRSVSWYQQTPGQGLQFLFEYFSETQRNKGNFPGRFSGRQFSNSRSEMNVSTLELGDSALYLCASSLGASGNQETQYFGPGTRLLVL.

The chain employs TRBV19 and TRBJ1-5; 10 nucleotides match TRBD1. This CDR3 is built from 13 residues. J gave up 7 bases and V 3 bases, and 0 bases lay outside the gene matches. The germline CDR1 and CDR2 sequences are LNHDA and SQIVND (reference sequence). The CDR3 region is CASSMDRGQPQHF. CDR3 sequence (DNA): TGTGCCAGTAGTATGGACAGGGGGCAGCCCCAGCATTTT.

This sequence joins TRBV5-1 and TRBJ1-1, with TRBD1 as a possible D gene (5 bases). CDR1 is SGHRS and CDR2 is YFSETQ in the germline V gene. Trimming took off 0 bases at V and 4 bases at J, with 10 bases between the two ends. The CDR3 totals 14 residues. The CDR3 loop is CASSLAPGRTEAFF. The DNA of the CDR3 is TGCGCCAGCAGCTTGGCCCCGGGGCGCACTGAAGCTTTCTTT.

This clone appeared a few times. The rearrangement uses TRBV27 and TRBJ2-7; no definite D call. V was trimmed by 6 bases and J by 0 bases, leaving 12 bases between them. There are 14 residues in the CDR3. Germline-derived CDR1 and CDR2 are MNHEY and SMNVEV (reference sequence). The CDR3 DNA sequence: TGTGCCAGCAGGGTTAGGTCACCCTCCTACGAGCAGTACTTC. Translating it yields CASRVRSPSYEQYF.

DNA for the CDR3: TGTGCCAGCAAGGTTGATAGCAATCAGCCCCAGCATTTT. Residues: CASKVDSNQPQHF. The chain is built from TRBV6-5 and TRBJ1-5, with unresolved D. Trimming stripped 7 bases from V and 0 bases from J, with 7 bases between. This CDR3 spans 13 amino acids. Germline loops: CDR1 MNHEY, CDR2 SVGAGI.

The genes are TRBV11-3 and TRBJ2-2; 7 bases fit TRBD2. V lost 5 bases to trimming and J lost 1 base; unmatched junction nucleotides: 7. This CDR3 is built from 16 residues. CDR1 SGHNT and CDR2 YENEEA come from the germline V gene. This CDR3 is CASSGQAGMNTGELFF. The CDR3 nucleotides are TGTGCCAGCAGCGGACAAGCGGGGATGAACACCGGGGAGCTGTTTTTT.

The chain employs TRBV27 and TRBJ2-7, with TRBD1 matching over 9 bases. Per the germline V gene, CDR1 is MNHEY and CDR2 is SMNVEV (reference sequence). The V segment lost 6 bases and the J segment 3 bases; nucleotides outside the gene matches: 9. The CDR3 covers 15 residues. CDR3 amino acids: CASRAFGTGNYEQYF. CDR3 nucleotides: TGTGCCAGCAGAGCCTTCGGGACAGGGAACTACGAGCAGTACTTC.

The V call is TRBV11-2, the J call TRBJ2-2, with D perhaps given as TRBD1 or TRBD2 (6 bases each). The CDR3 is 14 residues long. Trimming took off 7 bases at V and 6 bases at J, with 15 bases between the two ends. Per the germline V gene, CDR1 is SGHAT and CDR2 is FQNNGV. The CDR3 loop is CASTKGGSPGELFF. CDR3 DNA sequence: TGTGCCAGCACCAAAGGGGGGTCGCCCGGGGAGCTGTTTTTT.

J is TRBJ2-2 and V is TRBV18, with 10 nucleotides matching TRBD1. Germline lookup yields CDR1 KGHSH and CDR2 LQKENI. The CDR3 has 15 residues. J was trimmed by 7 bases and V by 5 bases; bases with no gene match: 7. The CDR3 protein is CASSTYDRGHGELFF. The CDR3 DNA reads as TGTGCCAGCTCAACCTATGACAGGGGGCACGGGGAGCTGTTTTTT.

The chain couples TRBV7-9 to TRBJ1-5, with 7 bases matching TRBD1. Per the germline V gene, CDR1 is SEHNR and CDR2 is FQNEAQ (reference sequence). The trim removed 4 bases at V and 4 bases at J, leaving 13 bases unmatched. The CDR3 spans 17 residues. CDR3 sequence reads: CASSSKTGSGGNQPQHF. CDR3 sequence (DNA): TGTGCCAGCAGCTCAAAGACAGGGTCAGGAGGTAATCAGCCCCAGCATTTT. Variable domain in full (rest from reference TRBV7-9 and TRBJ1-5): DTGVSQNPRHKITKRGQNVTFRCDPISEHNRLYWYRQTLGQGPEFLTYFQNEAQLEKSRLLSDRFSAERPKGSFSTLEIQRTEQGDSAMYLCASSSKTGSGGNQPQHFGDGTRLSIL.

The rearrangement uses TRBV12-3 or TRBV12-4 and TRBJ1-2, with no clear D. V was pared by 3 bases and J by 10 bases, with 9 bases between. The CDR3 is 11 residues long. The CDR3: CASSFKSDYTF. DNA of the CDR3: TGTGCCAGCAGTTTCAAATCGGACTACACCTTC.

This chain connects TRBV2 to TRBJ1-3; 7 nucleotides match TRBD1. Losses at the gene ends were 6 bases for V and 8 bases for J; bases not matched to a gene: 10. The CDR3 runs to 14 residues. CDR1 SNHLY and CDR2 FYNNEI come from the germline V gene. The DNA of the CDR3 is TGTGCCAGCAGCCGGGGACAGCTCGGAGACACCATATATTTT. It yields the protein CASSRGQLGDTIYF.

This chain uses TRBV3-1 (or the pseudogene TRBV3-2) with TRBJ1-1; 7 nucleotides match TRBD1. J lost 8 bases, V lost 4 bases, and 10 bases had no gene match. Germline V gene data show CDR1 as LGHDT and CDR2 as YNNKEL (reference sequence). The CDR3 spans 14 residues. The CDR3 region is CASSLPSRQGEAFF. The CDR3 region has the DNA TGTGCCAGCAGCCTCCCCTCTCGACAGGGAGAAGCTTTCTTT.

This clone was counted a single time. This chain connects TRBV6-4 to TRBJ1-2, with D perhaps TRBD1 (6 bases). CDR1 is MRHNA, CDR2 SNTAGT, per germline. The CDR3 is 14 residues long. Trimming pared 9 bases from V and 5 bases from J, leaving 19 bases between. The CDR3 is CASDPVQTGYGYTF. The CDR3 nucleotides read TGTGCCAGTGATCCGGTTCAGACAGGATATGGCTACACCTTC.

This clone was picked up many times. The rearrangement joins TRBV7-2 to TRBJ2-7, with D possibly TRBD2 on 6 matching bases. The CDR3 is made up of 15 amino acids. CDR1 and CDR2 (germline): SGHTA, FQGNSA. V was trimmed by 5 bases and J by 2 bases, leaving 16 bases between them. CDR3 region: CASSLRGTEPYEQYF. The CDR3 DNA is TGTGCCAGCAGCCTGCGAGGGACTGAACCCTACGAGCAGTACTTC.

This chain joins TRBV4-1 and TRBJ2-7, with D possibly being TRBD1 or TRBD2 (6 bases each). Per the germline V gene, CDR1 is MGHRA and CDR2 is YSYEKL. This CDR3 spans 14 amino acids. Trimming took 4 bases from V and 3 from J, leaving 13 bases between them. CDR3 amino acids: CASSLGGYYYEQYF. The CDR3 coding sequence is TGCGCCAGCAGCCTCGGGGGCTACTACTACGAGCAGTACTTC.

The CDR3 DNA reads as TGTGCCAGCTCGGAAGCAGGGTCAACTAATGAAAAACTGTTTTTT. As protein: CASSEAGSTNEKLFF. This chain uses TRBV18 with TRBJ1-4; TRBD1 might be the D (5 bases). The length of the CDR3 is 15 residues. Germline CDR1 KGHSH, CDR2 LQKENI. V gave up 6 bases and J gave up 0 bases, with 11 bases separating them. The full variable domain, in which reference TRBV18 and TRBJ1-4 provide the parts outside the CDR3, is NAGVMQNPRHLVRRRGQEARLRCSPMKGHSHVYWYRQLPEEGLKFMVYLQKENIIDESGMPKERFSAEFPKEGPSILRIQQVVRGDSAAYFCASSEAGSTNEKLFFGSGTQLSVL.

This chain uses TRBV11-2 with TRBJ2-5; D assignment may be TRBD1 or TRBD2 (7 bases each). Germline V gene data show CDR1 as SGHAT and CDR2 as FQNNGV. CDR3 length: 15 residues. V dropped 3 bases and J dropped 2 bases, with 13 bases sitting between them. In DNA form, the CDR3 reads TGTGCCAGCAGCTTCGCAGGGGGGGGGCAAGAGACCCAGTACTTC. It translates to CASSFAGGGQETQYF.

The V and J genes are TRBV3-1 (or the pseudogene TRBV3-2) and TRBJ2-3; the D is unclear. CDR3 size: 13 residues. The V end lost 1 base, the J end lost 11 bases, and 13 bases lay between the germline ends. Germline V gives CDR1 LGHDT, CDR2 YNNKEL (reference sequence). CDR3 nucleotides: TGTGCCAGCAGCCAAGGGATGTCGAGTCGGCAGTATTTT. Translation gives CASSQGMSSRQYF.

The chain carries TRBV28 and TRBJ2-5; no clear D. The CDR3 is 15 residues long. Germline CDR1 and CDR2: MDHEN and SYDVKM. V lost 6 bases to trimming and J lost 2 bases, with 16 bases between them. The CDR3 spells CASSLTPVGQETQYF. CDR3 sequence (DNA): TGTGCCAGCAGCTTAACCCCTGTAGGGCAAGAGACCCAGTACTTC. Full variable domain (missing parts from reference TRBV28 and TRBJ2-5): DVKVTQSSRYLVKRTGEKVFLECVQDMDHENMFWYRQDPGLGLRLIYFSYDVKMKEKGDIPEGYSVSREKKERFSLILESASTNQTSMYLCASSLTPVGQETQYFGPGTRLLVL.

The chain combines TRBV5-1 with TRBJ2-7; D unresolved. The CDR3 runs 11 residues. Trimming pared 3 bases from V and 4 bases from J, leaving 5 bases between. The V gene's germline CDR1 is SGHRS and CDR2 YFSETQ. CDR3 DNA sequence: TGCGCCAGCAGCTCAGGATACGAGCAGTACTTC. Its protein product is CASSSGYEQYF.

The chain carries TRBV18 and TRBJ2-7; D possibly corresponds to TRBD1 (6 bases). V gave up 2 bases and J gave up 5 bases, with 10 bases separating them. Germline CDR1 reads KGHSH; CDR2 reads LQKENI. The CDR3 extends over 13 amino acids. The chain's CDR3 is CASSPNRVHEQYF. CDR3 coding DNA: TGTGCCAGCTCACCAAACAGGGTCCACGAGCAGTACTTC.

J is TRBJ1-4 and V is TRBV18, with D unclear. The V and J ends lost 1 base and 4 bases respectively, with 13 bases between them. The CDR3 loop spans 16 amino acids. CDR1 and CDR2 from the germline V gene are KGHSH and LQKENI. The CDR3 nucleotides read TGTGCCAGCTCACCACTGTCGGCCTCCCTTAATGAAAAACTGTTTTTT. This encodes CASSPLSASLNEKLFF.

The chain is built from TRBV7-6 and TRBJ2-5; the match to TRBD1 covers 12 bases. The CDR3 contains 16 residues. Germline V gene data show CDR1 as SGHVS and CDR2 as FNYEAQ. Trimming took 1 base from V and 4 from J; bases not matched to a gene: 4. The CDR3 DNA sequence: TGTGCCAGCAGCTTAGTGGGACAGGGGGCTGGAGAGACCCAGTACTTC. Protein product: CASSLVGQGAGETQYF.